A selection of T cell receptor beta chains follows, all from one sample in a study of spatial heterogeneity in lung cancer. Each CDR3 protein gets one entry after TCRdb re-called the 5' RACE reads with MiXCR. This sample yields tens of thousands of distinct CDR3 sequences, of which under 7.5% are seen a single time; about 3% belongs to the top ten. The sequences come from PBMCs, collected at surgery. The receptors derive from a female donor with early-stage non-small cell lung cancer. Both conserved end residues are part of each CDR3.

v_call cdr3_aa
TRBV20-1 CSAERGGTQLYNEQFF
TRBV14 CASSPNQLLTFF
TRBV2 CASRKGQGAYEQYF
TRBV11-2 CASSFSSGGGYTF
TRBV4-3 CASSQDSGSGNTIYF
TRBV11-2 CASSITGANVLTF
TRBV5-1 CASSLVGEVQYF
TRBV20-1 CSAFGNTEAFF
TRBV4-2 CASSQEGRPGIDTQYF
TRBV20-1 CSARDYRDYEQYF
TRBV5-1 CASSPGLAGGRDTQYF
TRBV15 CATSGGLPGGLFF
TRBV7-8 CASSRTSGDTDTQYF
TRBV12-3/TRBV12-4 CASSGGPVEFF
TRBV19 CASSISALSGNTIYF
TRBV28 CASEIAHYGYTF
TRBV7-2 CASMGLAGAHYYEQYF
TRBV20-1 CSARPVWGTDTQYF
TRBV19 CASTSHTDTQYF
TRBV6-1 CASTKRGAGTGELFF
TRBV2 CASTEDLANTGELFF
TRBV4-1 CASSQDPGPSTDTQYF
TRBV5-1 CASSLGGFVTEAFF
TRBV28 CASTPSPNIQYF
TRBV5-1 CASSLDQGYEKLFF
TRBV5-1 CASSLVPGRAYNEQFF
TRBV6-2/TRBV6-3 CASSYPRVAGANVLTF
TRBV6-5 CASSKLDANTGELFF
TRBV28 CASEKDPYGYTF
TRBV14 CASSLGQEPYEQYF
TRBV7-9 CASSLRGRLEQFF
TRBV5-4 CASSKGLAGLNTGELFF
TRBV7-3 CATGTSAMDTQYF
TRBV6-5 CASIPSGGAYNEQFF
TRBV20-1 CSARIPTIFTDTQYF
TRBV29-1 CSAGRAYEQYF
TRBV6-5 CASSYSTALRAEQYF
TRBV12-3/TRBV12-4 CASSRRQFTDTQYF
TRBV7-3 CASSPKGGGRPRGYTF
TRBV7-9 CASNPTGVGEKLFF
TRBV12-3/TRBV12-4 CASSGGRSPLHF
TRBV4-1 CASSQVGVPYEKLFF
TRBV30 CAWSFVGGSTEAFF
TRBV7-6 CASSALGGLYTEAFF
TRBV24-1 CATSDRGWRWYF
TRBV6-1 CASSEALTEQYF
TRBV18 CASSLRQGGTDTQYF
TRBV12-3/TRBV12-4 CASSSGIRGFPETQYF
TRBV29-1 CSVVQGANTGELFF